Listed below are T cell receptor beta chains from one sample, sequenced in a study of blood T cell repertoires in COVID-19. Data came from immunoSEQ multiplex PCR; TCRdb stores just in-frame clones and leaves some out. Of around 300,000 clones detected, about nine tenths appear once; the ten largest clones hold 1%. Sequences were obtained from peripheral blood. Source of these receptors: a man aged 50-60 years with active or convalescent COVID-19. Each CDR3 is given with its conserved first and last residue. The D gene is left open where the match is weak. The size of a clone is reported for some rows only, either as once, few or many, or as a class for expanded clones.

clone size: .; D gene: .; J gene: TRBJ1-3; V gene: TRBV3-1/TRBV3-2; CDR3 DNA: TGTGCCAGCAGCCCCACTCTCTACGCTGGAAACACCATATATTTT; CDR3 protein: CASSPTLYAGNTIYF
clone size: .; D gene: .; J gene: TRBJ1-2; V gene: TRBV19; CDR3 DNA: TGTGCCAGTAGTATTGGCAGGGAGGTAGGCTACACCTTC; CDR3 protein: CASSIGREVGYTF
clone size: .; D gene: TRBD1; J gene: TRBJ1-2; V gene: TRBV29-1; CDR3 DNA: TGCAGCGCCAGGGACAGGGGGAACTATGGCTACACCTTC; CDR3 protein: CSARDRGNYGYTF
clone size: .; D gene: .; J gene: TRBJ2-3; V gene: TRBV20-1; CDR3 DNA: TGCACCGGAGCTCGGGCAGATACGCAGTATTTT; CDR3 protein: CTGARADTQYF
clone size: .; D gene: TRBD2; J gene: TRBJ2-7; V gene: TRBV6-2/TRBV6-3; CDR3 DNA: TGTGCCAGCAGTTACGGAGCGGGGAGATACGAGCAGTACTTC; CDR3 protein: CASSYGAGRYEQYF
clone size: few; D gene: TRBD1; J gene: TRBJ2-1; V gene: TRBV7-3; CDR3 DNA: TGTGCCAGCAGCCCAGGACAGGGCTGGAATGAGCAGTTCTTC; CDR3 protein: CASSPGQGWNEQFF
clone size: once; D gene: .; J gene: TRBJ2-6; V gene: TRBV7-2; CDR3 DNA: TGTGCCAGCAGTCGGAGCTCTGGGGCCAACGTCCTGACTTTC; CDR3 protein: CASSRSSGANVLTF
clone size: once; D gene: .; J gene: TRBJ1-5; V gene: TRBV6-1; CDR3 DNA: TGTGCCAGCAGTGCCTTACTGCCAGGGTCCCGCAATCAGCCCCAGCATTTT; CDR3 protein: CASSALLPGSRNQPQHF
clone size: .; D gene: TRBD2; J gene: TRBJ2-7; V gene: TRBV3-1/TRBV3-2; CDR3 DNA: TGTGCCAGCAGCCAAGGCAGGACTAGCGGGAGATTAACCTACGAGCAGTACTTC; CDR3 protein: CASSQGRTSGRLTYEQYF
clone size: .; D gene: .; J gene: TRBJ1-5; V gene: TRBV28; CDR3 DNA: TGTGCCAGCAGGCCAGCGGACAGCCCGTATAGCAATCAGCCCCAGCATTTT; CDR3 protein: CASRPADSPYSNQPQHF
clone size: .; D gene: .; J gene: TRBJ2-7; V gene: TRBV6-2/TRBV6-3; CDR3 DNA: TGTGCCAGCAGTCAACACACCTTCCCCTCCTACGAGCAGTACTTC; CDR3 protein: CASSQHTFPSYEQYF
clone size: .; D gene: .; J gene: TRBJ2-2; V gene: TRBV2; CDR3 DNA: TGTGCCAGCAGTGATGGACAGAACACCGGGGAGCTGTTTTTT; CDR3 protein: CASSDGQNTGELFF
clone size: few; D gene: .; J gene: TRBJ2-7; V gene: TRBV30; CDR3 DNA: TGTGCCTGGAGTGCCAGCTACGAGCAGTACTTC; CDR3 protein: CAWSASYEQYF
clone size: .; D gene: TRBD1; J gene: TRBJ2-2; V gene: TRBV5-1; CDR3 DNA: TGCGCCAGCAGCTTAACGACAGGGGGCGGCTCGGGGGAGCTGTTTTTT; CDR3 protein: CASSLTTGGGSGELFF
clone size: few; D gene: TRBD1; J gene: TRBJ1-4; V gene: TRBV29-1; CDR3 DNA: TGCAGCGCCGGGACAGCTAATGAAAAACTGTTTTTT; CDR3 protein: CSAGTANEKLFF
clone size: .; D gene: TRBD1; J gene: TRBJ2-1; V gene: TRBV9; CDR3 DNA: TGTGCCAGCAGCGCCGTGGGGACAGGTGGCTACAATGAGCAGTTCTTC; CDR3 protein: CASSAVGTGGYNEQFF
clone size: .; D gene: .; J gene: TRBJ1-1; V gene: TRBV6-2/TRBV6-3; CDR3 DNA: TGTGCCAGCAGTTACTCGGGACTAACCAGGCTCCCTGAAGCTTTCTTT; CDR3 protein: CASSYSGLTRLPEAFF
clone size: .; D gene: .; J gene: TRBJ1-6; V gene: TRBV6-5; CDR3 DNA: TGTGCCAGCAGTTACGCACAGAATTCACCCCTCCACTTT; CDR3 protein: CASSYAQNSPLHF
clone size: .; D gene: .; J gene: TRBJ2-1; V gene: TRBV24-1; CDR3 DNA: TGTGCCACCAGTGATGAGGGTTTACGGGAGCAGTTCTTC; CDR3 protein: CATSDEGLREQFF
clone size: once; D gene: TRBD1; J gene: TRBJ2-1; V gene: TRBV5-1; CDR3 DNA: TGCGCCAGTAACAGGGGGGAGTACAATGAGCAGTTCTTC; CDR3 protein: CASNRGEYNEQFF
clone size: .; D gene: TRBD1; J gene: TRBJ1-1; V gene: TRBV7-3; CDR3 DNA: TGTGCCAGCAGCCGGACCGGACAGGGTGAAGCTTTCTTT; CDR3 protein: CASSRTGQGEAFF
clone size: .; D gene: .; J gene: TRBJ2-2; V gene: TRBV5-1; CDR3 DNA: TGCGCCAGCAGCTTGGTTCTGGGGAGTGCCGGGGAGCTGTTTTTT; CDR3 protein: CASSLVLGSAGELFF
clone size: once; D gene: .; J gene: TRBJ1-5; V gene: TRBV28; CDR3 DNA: TGTGCCAGCAACCCCCCCGGGGGTCAGCCCCAGCATTTT; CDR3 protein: CASNPPGGQPQHF
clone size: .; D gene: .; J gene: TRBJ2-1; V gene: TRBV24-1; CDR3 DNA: TGTGCCACCAGTGATGGAAGTAGGGGGGGCCAAATCAATGAGCAGTTCTTC; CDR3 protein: CATSDGSRGGQINEQFF
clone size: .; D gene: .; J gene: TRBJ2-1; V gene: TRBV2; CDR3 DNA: TGTGCCAGCAGGAGGGGGTATGTCGGGGAGGGGTCCTACAATGAGCAGTTCTTC; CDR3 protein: CASRRGYVGEGSYNEQFF
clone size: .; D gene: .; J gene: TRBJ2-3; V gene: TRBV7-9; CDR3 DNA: TGTGCCAGCAGCTTAGTGGAGTGGGATACGCAGTATTTT; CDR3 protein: CASSLVEWDTQYF
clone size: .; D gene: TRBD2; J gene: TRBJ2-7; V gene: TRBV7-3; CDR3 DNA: TGTGCCAGCAGTTCGCGCCTAGCGGGAGTTAAGGAGCAGTACTTC; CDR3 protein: CASSSRLAGVKEQYF
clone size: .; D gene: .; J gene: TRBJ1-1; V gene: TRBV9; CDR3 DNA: TGTGCCAGCAGCCCTCTTACTGAAGCTTTCTTT; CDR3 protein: CASSPLTEAFF
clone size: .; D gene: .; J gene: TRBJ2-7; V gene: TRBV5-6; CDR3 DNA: TGTGCCAGCAGCTCAAGAGATTACGAGCAGTACTTC; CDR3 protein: CASSSRDYEQYF
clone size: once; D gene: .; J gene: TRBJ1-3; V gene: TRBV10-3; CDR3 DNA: TGTGCCATGACAGAAGTCTCTGGAAACACCATATATTTT; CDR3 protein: CAMTEVSGNTIYF
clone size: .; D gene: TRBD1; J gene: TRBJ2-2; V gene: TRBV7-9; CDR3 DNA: TGTGCCAGCAGCTTGACACTCGGGACAGGGATTAGTAGCACCGGGGAGCTGTTTTTT; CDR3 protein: CASSLTLGTGISSTGELFF
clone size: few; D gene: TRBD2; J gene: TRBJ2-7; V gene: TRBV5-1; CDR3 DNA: TGCGCCAGCAGCTTGAGCGGGGGCTACTACGAGCAGTACTTC; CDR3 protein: CASSLSGGYYEQYF
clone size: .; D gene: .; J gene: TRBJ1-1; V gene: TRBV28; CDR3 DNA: TGTGCCAGCAGTTTAGAGACAGTACTGGGAACTGAAGCTTTCTTT; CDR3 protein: CASSLETVLGTEAFF
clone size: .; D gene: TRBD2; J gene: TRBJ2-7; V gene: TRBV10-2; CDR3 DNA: TGCGCCACCGGACTAGCGGGAACCTACGAGCAGTACTTC; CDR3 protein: CATGLAGTYEQYF
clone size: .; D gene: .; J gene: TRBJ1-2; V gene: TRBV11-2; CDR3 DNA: TGTGCCAGCAGCCAAAACAGGGTAGATGGCTACACCTTC; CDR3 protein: CASSQNRVDGYTF
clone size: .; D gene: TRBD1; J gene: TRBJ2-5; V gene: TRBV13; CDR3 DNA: TGTGCCAGCAGCCAGAGACAGGGAGAGACCCAGTACTTC; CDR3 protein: CASSQRQGETQYF
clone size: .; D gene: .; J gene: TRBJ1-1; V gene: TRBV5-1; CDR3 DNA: TGCGCCAGCAGCTTGGCAGGCCATGCGAACACTGAAGCTTTCTTT; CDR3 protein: CASSLAGHANTEAFF
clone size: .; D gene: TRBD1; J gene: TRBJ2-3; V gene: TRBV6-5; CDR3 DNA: TGTGCCAGCAGATATAACAGGGGTAGCACAGATACGCAGTATTTT; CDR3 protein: CASRYNRGSTDTQYF
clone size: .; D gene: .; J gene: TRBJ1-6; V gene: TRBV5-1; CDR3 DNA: TGCGCCAGCAGCCCCTCAGGGGATTTCGGGGATAATTCACCCCTCCACTTT; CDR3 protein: CASSPSGDFGDNSPLHF
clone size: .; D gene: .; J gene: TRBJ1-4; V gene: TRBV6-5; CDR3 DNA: TGTGCCAGCAGTTACTCGGGGGGGATGGAGAATGAAAAACTGTTTTTT; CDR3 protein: CASSYSGGMENEKLFF
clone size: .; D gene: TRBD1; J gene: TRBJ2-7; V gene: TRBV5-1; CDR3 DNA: TGCGCCAGCAGCCCTGGGGACAGGAGCTCCTACGAGCAGTACTTC; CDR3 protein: CASSPGDRSSYEQYF
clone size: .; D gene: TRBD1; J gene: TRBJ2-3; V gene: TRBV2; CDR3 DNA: TGTGCCAGCAGGGGGACAGGGGGCTGGTCAGATACGCAGTATTTT; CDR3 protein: CASRGTGGWSDTQYF
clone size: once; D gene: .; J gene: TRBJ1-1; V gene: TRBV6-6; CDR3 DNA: TGTGCCAGCAGTAGGGACATACGGAGCACTGAAGCTTTCTTT; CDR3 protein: CASSRDIRSTEAFF
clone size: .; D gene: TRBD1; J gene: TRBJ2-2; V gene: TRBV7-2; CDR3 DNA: TGTGCCAGCAAGACAGGGCGGTCGGCGTCGACCGGGGAGCTGTTTTTT; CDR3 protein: CASKTGRSASTGELFF
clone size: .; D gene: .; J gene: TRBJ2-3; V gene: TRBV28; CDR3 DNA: TGTGCCAGCATGGACTGGAAGTCAACAGATACGCAGTATTTT; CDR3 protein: CASMDWKSTDTQYF
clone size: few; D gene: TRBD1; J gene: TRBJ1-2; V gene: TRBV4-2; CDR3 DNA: TGTGCCAGCAGGGGACAGGGTCTTGATGGCTACACCTTC; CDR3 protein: CASRGQGLDGYTF
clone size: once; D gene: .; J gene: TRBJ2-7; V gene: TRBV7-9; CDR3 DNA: TGTGCCAGCAGCTCAGGGGCTGGGGGATACGAGCAGTACTTC; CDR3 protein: CASSSGAGGYEQYF
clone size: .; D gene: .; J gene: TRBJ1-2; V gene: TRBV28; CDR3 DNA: TGTGCCAGCAGTTTATCGGGGTTCGATGGCTACACCTTC; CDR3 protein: CASSLSGFDGYTF
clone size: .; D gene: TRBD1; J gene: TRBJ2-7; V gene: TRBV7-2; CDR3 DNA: TGTGCCAGCAGCTTAGGTGTGGACAGGGAGCAGTACTTC; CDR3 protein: CASSLGVDREQYF
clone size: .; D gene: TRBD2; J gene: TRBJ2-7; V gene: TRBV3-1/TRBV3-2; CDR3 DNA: TGTGCCAGCAGCGCAAGACTAGCGGGTCCCTACGAGCAGTACTTC; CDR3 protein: CASSARLAGPYEQYF
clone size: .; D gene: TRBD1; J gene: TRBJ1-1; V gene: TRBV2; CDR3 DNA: TGTGCCAGCACATTACAGGGGTCGTGGAACACTGAAGCTTTCTTT; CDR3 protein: CASTLQGSWNTEAFF